Detailed here is one T cell receptor (beta chain). Measured with immunoSEQ multiplex PCR; TCRdb has only the in-frame clones, and not every one. The sample comprises some 300,000 clones, around four fifths of which are singletons, and 2% to 2.5% rests with the top ten. These data originate in a study of Ad26.COV2.S vaccination and SARS-CoV-2 variants. Treatment in this sample: over 15 received Ad26.COV2.S at low or high dose, single or two shots; five or six received placebo; per-sample allocation not given. Sampling happened 63 days after the first vaccine or placebo injection. Germline loops: CDR1 SGHAT, CDR2 FQNNGV. V was pared by 4 bases and J by 3 bases, with 9 bases between. CDR3 length: 13 amino acids.

This material consisted of peripheral blood, taken in a trial of Ad26.COV2.S vaccine versus placebo. This chain uses TRBV11-2 with TRBJ1-2, with D possibly TRBD1 on 6 matching bases. The sequence was collected from a person between 18 and 65 years old who received the Ad26.COV2.S COVID-19 vaccine or a placebo. For the CDR3, the DNA is TGTGCCAGCAGCTCCCAGGGGCACTATGGCTACACCTTC. This codes for CASSSQGHYGYTF.